This TCR beta chain was identified in a study of shared clonotypes between healthy human individuals. Per germline, CDR1 SNHLY and CDR2 FYNNEI. The CDR3 runs 16 residues. The trim removed 7 bases at V and 2 bases at J, leaving 9 bases unmatched. Produced via immunoSEQ multiplex PCR; TCRdb's table is partial and in-frame only. The sample has about 2.3 million clones, approximately 95% seen once. The source is a young man in good health. Some clones in this sample may be carry-over from other donors' samples. The chain uses TRBV2 and TRBJ1-2, with TRBD1 identical over 11 bases. Sequencing was performed on naive CD4+ T cells from PBMCs. As to subset: CD45RA+ positively selected. The CDR3 spells CASTRTRTGGNYGYTF. For the CDR3, the DNA is TGTGCCAGCACCCGGACCAGGACAGGGGGCAACTATGGCTACACCTTC.